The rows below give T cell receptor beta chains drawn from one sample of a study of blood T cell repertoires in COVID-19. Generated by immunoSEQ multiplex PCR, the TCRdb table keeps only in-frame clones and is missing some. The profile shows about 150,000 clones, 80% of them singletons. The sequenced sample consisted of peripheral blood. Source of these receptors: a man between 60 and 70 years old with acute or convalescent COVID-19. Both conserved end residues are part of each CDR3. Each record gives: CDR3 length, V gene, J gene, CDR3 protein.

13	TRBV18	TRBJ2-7	CASSPGQLYEQYF
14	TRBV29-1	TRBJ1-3	CSVSTGDSGNTIYF
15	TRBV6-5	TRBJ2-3	CASRLAGGPYDTQYF
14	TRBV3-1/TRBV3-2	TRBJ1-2	CASSDPTGGFGYTF
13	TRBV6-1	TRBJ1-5	CASSEQGGQPQHF
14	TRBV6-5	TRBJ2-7	CASSYVQRSYEQYF
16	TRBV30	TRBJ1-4	CAWTLGGTGINEKLFF
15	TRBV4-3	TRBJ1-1	CASSLDPRVNTEAFF
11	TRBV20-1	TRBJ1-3	CSARIRDTIYF
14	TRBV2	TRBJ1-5	CASSERGQGQPQHF
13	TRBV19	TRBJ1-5	CASSTGPNQPQHF
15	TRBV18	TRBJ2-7	CASSPLAGGPYEQYF
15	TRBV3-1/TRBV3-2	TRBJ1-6	CASSQGDIGDSPLHF
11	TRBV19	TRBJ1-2	CASMQGGGYTF
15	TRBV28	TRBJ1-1	CASSLSGGSRTEAFF
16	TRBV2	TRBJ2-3	CASSGGQGGLTDTQYF
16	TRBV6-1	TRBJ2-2	CASSEKGTPNTGELFF
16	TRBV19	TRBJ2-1	CASSIVGGGGANEQFF
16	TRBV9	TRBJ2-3	CASSVSAGRGTDTQYF
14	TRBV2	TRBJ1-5	CASRPGQANQPQHF
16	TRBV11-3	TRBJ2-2	CASSPPGTGNTGELFF
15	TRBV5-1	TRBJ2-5	CASSLEIPGRETQYF